The 13 T cell receptor beta chains below come from one sample, sequenced in a study of monozygotic twins with cystic fibrosis. This table comes from immunoSEQ multiplex PCR, and its TCRdb copy is limited to in-frame clones, with some not included. The sample holds 30,000 to 45,000 clones, 84% seen once. Sequenced sample: blood. The receptors originated from a girl aged 2-10 years with cystic fibrosis.

The CDR3 here is CASSQMDGSYGYTF. The CDR3 DNA is TGTGCCAGCTCACAGATGGACGGGTCCTATGGCTACACCTTC. The gene calls are TRBV18 and TRBJ1-2; D unclear. V was trimmed by 4 bases and J by 4 bases, leaving 13 bases between them. The CDR3 covers 14 residues. Germline CDR1 reads KGHSH; CDR2 reads LQKENI.

This chain connects TRBV7-6 to TRBJ2-1, with D perhaps TRBD2 (6 bases). V was pared by 3 bases and J by 8 bases, with 17 bases between. CDR1 is SGHVS and CDR2 is FNYEAQ in the germline V gene. CDR3 length equals 15 residues. The CDR3 here is CASSFELASSYEQFF. The CDR3 nucleotides are TGTGCCAGCAGCTTTGAACTAGCCTCATCCTATGAGCAGTTCTTC. Looking up the rest from reference TRBV7-6 and TRBJ2-1 gives the full variable domain: GAGVSQSPRYKVTKRGQDVALRCDPISGHVSLYWYRQALGQGPEFLTYFNYEAQQDKSGLPNDRFSAERPEGSISTLTIQRTEQRDSAMYRCASSFELASSYEQFFGPGTRLTVL.

V is TRBV2 and J is TRBJ1-2; D not resolved. The CDR3 spans 13 residues. The germline V and J ends were trimmed by 0 bases and 6 bases, with 8 bases remaining between them. The germline CDR1 and CDR2 sequences are SNHLY and FYNNEI. The DNA for the CDR3 is TGTGCCAGCAGTGAAGCGCTTGAGGATGGCTACACCTTC. Amino acid sequence: CASSEALEDGYTF.

The chain recombines TRBV13 with TRBJ2-3; 9 bases match TRBD1. The germline V gene has CDR1 PRHDT and CDR2 FYEKMQ (reference sequence). The CDR3 spans 19 residues. The ends lost 7 bases at V and 2 bases at J; junction bases unmatched: 19. CDR3 sequence (DNA): TGTGCCAGCACCACGGTGTCGGATCCGGGACAGGGAATCACAGATACGCAGTATTTT. It yields the protein CASTTVSDPGQGITDTQYF.

The chain links TRBV4-3 to TRBJ2-1, with 9 nucleotides matching TRBD2. Trimming removed 0 bases from V and 12 bases from J; junction bases left unmatched: 12. This CDR3 is built from 16 residues. Per the germline V gene, CDR1 is LGHNA and CDR2 is YSLEER. Here the CDR3 DNA reads TGCGCCAGCAGCCAAGAAGGCACTAGCGGGCGCTGGGGGCAGTTCTTC. Its protein is CASSQEGTSGRWGQFF.

This chain links TRBV7-2 with TRBJ2-3; 9 nucleotides align to TRBD2. After removal of 2 bases from V and 5 bases from J, the junction contained 8 bases not matched to a gene. Germline V gene data show CDR1 as SGHTA and CDR2 as FQGNSA. There are 16 residues in the CDR3. The CDR3 region is CASSLRPSGVRDTQYF. The CDR3 DNA reads TGTGCCAGCAGCTTACGGCCTAGCGGGGTGAGAGATACGCAGTATTTT.

V gene TRBV5-1 combines with J gene TRBJ2-7; TRBD1 is a possible D gene (5 bases). The germline gives CDR1 SGHRS, CDR2 YFSETQ. This CDR3 comprises 14 residues. Trimming removed 1 base at V and 2 bases at J, with 10 bases between. CDR3: CASSLTGDTYEQYF. The CDR3 DNA reads TGCGCCAGCAGCTTGACAGGCGATACCTACGAGCAGTACTTC.

The genes are TRBV27 and TRBJ2-7; a possible D gene is TRBD2 (6 bases). The CDR3 totals 14 residues. The germline gives CDR1 MNHEY, CDR2 SMNVEV (reference sequence). V shed 2 bases and J shed 1 base, with 9 bases lying between them. The DNA for the CDR3 is TGTGCCAGCAGTTTAGATGGGAGGTCCTACGAGCAGTACTTC. Amino acid sequence: CASSLDGRSYEQYF.

V is TRBV11-2 and J is TRBJ1-1; TRBD1 agrees at 10 bases. Per germline, CDR1 SGHAT and CDR2 FQNNGV. Trimming took 3 bases from V and 11 from J; bases not matched to a gene: 6. The CDR3 loop spans 13 amino acids. CDR3 in DNA: TGTGCCAGCAGCTTTCCCGGGACAGGGGCTGCTTTCTTT. Translated: CASSFPGTGAAFF.

The J gene is TRBJ1-6, the V gene TRBV18, with D perhaps matching TRBD1 (5 bases). The CDR3 is 14 amino acids. The V end lost 3 bases, the J end lost 14 bases, and 17 bases lay between the germline ends. Germline assignment: CDR1 KGHSH and CDR2 LQKENI. For the CDR3, the DNA is TGTGCCAGCTCACCGGCATGGGGACCCGAGGCCCTCCACTTT. Translating it yields CASSPAWGPEALHF.

The chain links TRBV5-4 to TRBJ2-7, with 9 bases aligning to TRBD1. Per the germline V gene, CDR1 is SGHNT and CDR2 is YYREEE (reference sequence). The CDR3 is made up of 13 amino acids. J gave up 5 bases and V 4 bases, and 4 bases lay outside the gene matches. This CDR3 reads CASSLGQGHEQYF. The CDR3 nucleotides are TGTGCCAGCAGCCTGGGACAGGGTCACGAGCAGTACTTC. Together with reference TRBV5-4 and TRBJ2-7, the CDR3 gives the full variable domain: ETGVTQSPTHLIKTRGQQVTLRCSSQSGHNTVSWYQQALGQGPQFIFQYYREEENGRGNFPPRFSGLQFPNYSSELNVNALELDDSALYLCASSLGQGHEQYFGPGTRLTVT.

The chain uses TRBV11-1 and TRBJ2-5; TRBD2 matches 12 bases. From germline, CDR1 is SGHAT and CDR2 FQDESV (reference sequence). This CDR3 contains 17 residues. The J segment lost 1 base and the V segment lost 5 bases, leaving 8 bases of the junction unmatched. Here the CDR3 reads CASSERLAGVAQETQYF. The CDR3, as DNA: TGTGCCAGCAGCGAGAGACTAGCGGGGGTAGCCCAAGAGACCCAGTACTTC. Full variable domain (rest looked up from reference TRBV11-1 and TRBJ2-5): EAEVAQSPRYKITEKSQAVAFWCDPISGHATLYWYRQILGQGPELLVQFQDESVVDDSQLPKDRFSAERLKGVDSTLKIQPAELGDSAMYLCASSERLAGVAQETQYFGPGTRLLVL.

J is TRBJ2-2 and V is TRBV18; D gene ambiguous. Germline loops: CDR1 KGHSH, CDR2 LQKENI. The CDR3 sequence is 16 residues long. The germline V and J ends were trimmed by 1 base and 1 base, with 10 bases remaining between them. DNA for the CDR3: TGTGCCAGCTCACCACTTGATCAGAAGAACACCGGGGAGCTGTTTTTT. Amino acid sequence: CASSPLDQKNTGELFF.